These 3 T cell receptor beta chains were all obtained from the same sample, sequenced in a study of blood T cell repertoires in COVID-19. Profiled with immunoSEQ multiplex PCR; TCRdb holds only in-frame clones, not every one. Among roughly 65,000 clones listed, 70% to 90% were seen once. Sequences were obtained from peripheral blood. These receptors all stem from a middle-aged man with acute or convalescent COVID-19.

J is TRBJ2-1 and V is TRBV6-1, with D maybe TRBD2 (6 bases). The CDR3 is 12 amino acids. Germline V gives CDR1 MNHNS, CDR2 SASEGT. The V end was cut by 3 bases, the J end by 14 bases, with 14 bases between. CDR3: CASSEILGGEFF. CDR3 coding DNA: TGTGCCAGCAGTGAGATACTAGGAGGGGAGTTCTTC.

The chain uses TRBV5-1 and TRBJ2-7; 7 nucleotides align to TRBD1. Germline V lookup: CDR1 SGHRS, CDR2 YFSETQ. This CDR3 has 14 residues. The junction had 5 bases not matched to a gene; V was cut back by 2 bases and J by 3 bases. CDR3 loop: CASSLVGGFYEQYF. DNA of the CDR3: TGCGCCAGCAGCTTAGTAGGGGGCTTCTACGAGCAGTACTTC.

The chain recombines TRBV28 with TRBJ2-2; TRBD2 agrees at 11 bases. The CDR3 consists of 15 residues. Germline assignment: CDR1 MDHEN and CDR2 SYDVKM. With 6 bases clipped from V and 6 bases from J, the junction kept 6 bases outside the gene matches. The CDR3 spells CASSSLAGGPGELFF. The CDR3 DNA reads TGTGCCAGCAGCTCGCTAGCGGGAGGACCCGGGGAGCTGTTTTTT.